The 30 T cell receptor beta chains presented below share a single source sample, sequenced in a study of OX40 agonist ivuxolimab in advanced cancers. TCRdb's copy holds only in-frame clones and misses some; the assay was immunoSEQ multiplex PCR. The data contain nearly 80,000 clones, approximately 85% of them seen just once; the ten biggest clones take up approximately 25%. Material: CD4+ or CD8+ T cells sorted from blood, obtained in a trial of the OX40 agonist ivuxolimab. These receptors came from an adult with an advanced solid tumor such as melanoma, head and neck, liver or kidney cancer.

The V gene is TRBV12-5, the J gene TRBJ2-1, with 7 nucleotides matching TRBD1. V shed 4 bases and J 4 bases; nucleotides not matched to a gene: 7. From germline, CDR1 is LGHNT and CDR2 FRNRAP. The CDR3 totals 15 residues. The CDR3: CASGSGTAHYNEQFF. The CDR3 bases are TGTGCTAGTGGTTCCGGGACAGCTCATTACAATGAGCAGTTCTTC.

This clone was observed a few times. This sequence joins TRBV6-5 and TRBJ1-2; 7 bases map to TRBD1. Germline CDR1 and CDR2: MNHEY and SVGAGI. The junction had 7 bases not matched to a gene; V was cut back by 2 bases and J by 13 bases. CDR3 length equals 12 residues. For the CDR3, the DNA is TGTGCCAGCAGTTACCCCACAGGGGCTGTCACCTTC. It yields the protein CASSYPTGAVTF.

This sequence joins TRBV15 and TRBJ2-5; tentatively, D is TRBD1 (6 bases). Trimming left V 0 bases short and J 1 base short, with 12 bases between. The CDR3 is 16 amino acids. Germline values: CDR1 LNHNV, CDR2 YYDKDF (reference sequence). CDR3 DNA: TGTGCCACCAGCAGAGATTTGGGACAACCCCAAGAGACCCAGTACTTC. Translated: CATSRDLGQPQETQYF.

The chain combines TRBV4-3 with TRBJ1-3; D uncertain. Between the trimmed V and J ends, which lost 1 base and 11 bases, there was a span of 18 bases. The CDR3 spans 15 residues. Germline CDR1 reads LGHNA; CDR2 reads YSLEER. CDR3 nucleotide sequence: TGCGCCAGCAGCCAAGCAGTAGGAGTACCCAGCGCCATATATTTT. Its protein is CASSQAVGVPSAIYF.

The CDR3 sequence: CASSSGLGNQPQHF. In nucleotides, the CDR3 is TGTGCCAGCAGTTCAGGGCTCGGCAATCAGCCCCAGCATTTT. This chain joins TRBV6-1 and TRBJ1-5; TRBD1 is a possible D gene (5 bases). The V end was cut by 5 bases, the J end by 2 bases, with 10 bases between. CDR3 length equals 14 residues. The germline CDR1 and CDR2 sequences are MNHNS and SASEGT.

The gene calls are TRBV2 and TRBJ2-5; 9 bases are shared with TRBD2. The germline CDR1 and CDR2 sequences are SNHLY and FYNNEI. The CDR3 length is 15 residues. Trimming removed 3 bases from V and 4 bases from J; junction bases left unmatched: 6. CDR3 bases: TGTGCCAGCAGTGATGTAGCGGGGGCCTCAGAGACCCAGTACTTC. This gives the protein CASSDVAGASETQYF.

The chain joins TRBV6-1 to TRBJ2-1, with D tentatively TRBD1 or TRBD2 (5 bases each). Germline V gene sequence: CDR1 MNHNS, CDR2 SASEGT. The CDR3 is made up of 14 amino acids. The germline V and J ends were trimmed by 4 bases and 5 bases, with 12 bases remaining between them. CDR3 in amino acids: CASSAIGTDNEQFF. CDR3 DNA: TGTGCCAGCAGTGCGATAGGGACCGACAATGAGCAGTTCTTC.

This clone was picked up a small number of times. The chain uses TRBV7-9 and TRBJ1-1; D is uncertain. The V gene's germline CDR1 is SEHNR and CDR2 FQNEAQ (reference sequence). The CDR3 length is 15 residues. Trimming stripped 5 bases from V and 0 bases from J, with 13 bases between. The CDR3, as DNA: TGTGCCAGCAGCCCCGCCAGGCTCTTGAACACTGAAGCTTTCTTT. Amino acid sequence: CASSPARLLNTEAFF.

In DNA form, the CDR3 reads TGTGCCAGCAGTGCCGGGGGGACCGGGGAGCTGTTTTTT. Its translation is CASSAGGTGELFF. This chain joins TRBV2 and TRBJ2-2; 7 bases agree with TRBD2. CDR1 and CDR2 (germline): SNHLY, FYNNEI. With 4 bases clipped from V and 5 bases from J, the junction kept 1 base outside the gene matches. The CDR3 is 13 amino acids. Full variable domain (outside the CDR3, taken from reference TRBV2 and TRBJ2-2): EPEVTQTPSHQVTQMGQEVILRCVPISNHLYFYWYRQILGQKVEFLVSFYNNEISEKSEIFDDQFSVERPDGSNFTLKIRSTKLEDSAMYFCASSAGGTGELFFGEGSRLTVL.

The chain uses TRBV19 and TRBJ2-3; 9 positions agree with TRBD2. V trimming: 7 bases; J trimming: 2 bases; junction bases outside the gene matches: 13. The CDR3 is made up of 17 amino acids. Germline V lookup: CDR1 LNHDA, CDR2 SQIVND (reference sequence). CDR3 sequence: CASTKFGASGVTDTQYF. CDR3 DNA: TGTGCCAGTACTAAATTTGGGGCTAGCGGGGTCACAGATACGCAGTATTTT.

The chain couples TRBV6-5 to TRBJ2-1; D not resolved. The V end was cut by 3 bases, the J end by 9 bases, with 12 bases between. The germline gives CDR1 MNHEY, CDR2 SVGAGI. There are 13 residues in the CDR3. The CDR3 nucleotides are TGTGCCAGCAGTTATGGTTTAGCAACTGAGCAGTTCTTC. This gives the protein CASSYGLATEQFF.

The chain links TRBV10-3 to TRBJ2-2, with 12 bases that match TRBD1. V was clipped by 4 bases and J by 8 bases; unmatched bases: 8. CDR3 length: 16 amino acids. Germline CDR1 and CDR2: ENHRY and SYGVKD. CDR3 in amino acids: CAISGVGQGAAGELFF. The CDR3 DNA reads as TGTGCCATCAGTGGGGTGGGACAGGGGGCCGCTGGGGAGCTGTTTTTT.

V gene TRBV28 combines with J gene TRBJ2-7; TRBD1 matches 10 bases. Germline CDR1 MDHEN, CDR2 SYDVKM. The CDR3 consists of 15 residues. V gave up 5 bases and J gave up 4 bases; unmatched junction bases: 8. As DNA, the CDR3 is TGTGCCAGCAGTCTTCCCGGGACAGGGGTTTACGAGCAGTACTTC. Its translation: CASSLPGTGVYEQYF.

This clone was seen only a few times. The rearrangement joins TRBV25-1 to TRBJ1-2; 9 bases are a match to TRBD1. Germline assignment: CDR1 MGHDK and CDR2 SYGVNS. There are 16 residues in the CDR3. Losses at the gene ends were 4 bases for V and 6 bases for J; bases not matched to a gene: 12. CDR3 DNA sequence: TGTGCCAGCAGTGCTACTATCGGGACAGGGAGCCATGGCTACACCTTC. Amino acid sequence: CASSATIGTGSHGYTF.

This clone was observed a single time. The chain carries TRBV5-4 and TRBJ2-7; D uncertain. The V gene lost 4 bases and the J gene lost 2 bases, with 13 bases spanning the gap. Germline V gene sequence: CDR1 SGHNT, CDR2 YYREEE (reference sequence). The CDR3 has 14 amino acids. CDR3 in DNA: TGTGCCAGCAGCGTCGACTCTTCGACCTACGAGCAGTACTTC. Its protein product is CASSVDSSTYEQYF.

The V call is TRBV7-8, the J call TRBJ1-3; no definite D call. This CDR3 is 17 amino acids long. CDR1 SGHVS and CDR2 FQNEAQ come from the germline V gene. The V gene lost 5 bases and the J gene lost 0 bases, with 17 bases spanning the gap. This chain's CDR3 is CASSPRVGMSSGNTIYF. The CDR3, as DNA: TGTGCCAGCAGCCCACGCGTCGGAATGAGCTCTGGAAACACCATATATTTT.

This sequence joins TRBV10-3 and TRBJ2-2; D is perhaps TRBD1 or TRBD2 (5 bases each). This CDR3 is 18 amino acids long. The ends were cut back, 4 bases at V and 1 base at J, with 19 bases in the middle. The germline gives CDR1 ENHRY, CDR2 SYGVKD. CDR3 sequence reads: CAISVLTPGPLNTGELFF. For the CDR3, the DNA is TGTGCCATCAGTGTTCTGACCCCGGGACCGTTGAACACCGGGGAGCTGTTTTTT.

The chain recombines TRBV30 with TRBJ1-2; 7 bases agree with TRBD1. Losses at the gene ends were 4 bases for V and 4 bases for J; bases not matched to a gene: 9. CDR1 and CDR2 from the germline V gene are GTSNPN and SVGIG (reference sequence). CDR3 size: 14 residues. The CDR3 region has the DNA TGTGCCTGGAACGGACAGGTCCCCGCCTATGGCTACACCTTC. Its translation is CAWNGQVPAYGYTF.

This clone was detected only a few times. The chain employs TRBV19 and TRBJ1-2; D uncertain. The V gene's germline CDR1 is LNHDA and CDR2 SQIVND (reference sequence). CDR3 length equals 14 residues. V was clipped by 6 bases and J by 3 bases, with 14 bases between them. CDR3 bases: TGTGCCAGTAGAGAGGGAGGAAGCCACTATGGCTACACCTTC. Amino acids: CASREGGSHYGYTF.

CDR3 sequence: CASRPRQGGTGELFF. CDR3 DNA: TGTGCCAGCAGGCCCCGACAGGGAGGGACCGGGGAGCTGTTTTTT. The chain recombines TRBV7-2 with TRBJ2-2; TRBD1 or TRBD2 may be the D gene (7 bases each). Deletions cut 6 bases from V and 5 bases from J, with 16 bases between. The CDR3 is 15 amino acids. Germline assignment: CDR1 SGHTA and CDR2 FQGNSA.

The J gene is TRBJ2-7, the V gene TRBV7-8, with unresolved D. The CDR3 consists of 14 residues. V was clipped by 8 bases and J by 0 bases, with 14 bases between them. CDR1 and CDR2 (germline): SGHVS, FQNEAQ. Here the CDR3 reads CASLLRLSSYEQYF. CDR3 nucleotides: TGTGCCAGCCTACTTAGGCTCAGCTCCTACGAGCAGTACTTC.

The V call is TRBV10-3, the J call TRBJ2-5; TRBD1 might be the D (5 bases). CDR3 length: 13 amino acids. V was shortened by 6 bases and J by 2 bases, with 10 bases between the two germline ends. Germline V gene sequence: CDR1 ENHRY, CDR2 SYGVKD. The CDR3 protein is CAISPTAQETQYF. In DNA form, the CDR3 reads TGTGCCATCAGCCCGACAGCACAAGAGACCCAGTACTTC.

This clone has only a few counts. The CDR3 sequence: CASTVIAGEQQYF. As DNA, the CDR3 is TGTGCCAGCACCGTCATTGCAGGGGAGCAGCAGTACTTC. This chain links TRBV7-6 with TRBJ2-7; D might be TRBD1 (6 bases). The CDR3 spans 13 residues. The germline V and J ends were trimmed by 7 bases and 8 bases, with 18 bases remaining between them. Germline V gene sequence: CDR1 SGHVS, CDR2 FNYEAQ.

Details on this clone: One end of the junction does not line up with germline, which may come from a read error. The chain carries TRBV15 and TRBJ2-5; D possibly matches TRBD1 or TRBD2 (6 bases each). Germline CDR1 is LNHNV and CDR2 is YYDKDF (reference sequence). The CDR3 runs 13 residues. CDR3 sequence reads: CATSTLRGVGKNF. The CDR3 bases are TGTGCCACCAGCACGTTAAGGGGGGTCGGGAAGAACTTC.

This rearrangement joins TRBV7-2 to TRBJ1-1; D is unresolved. The germline V gene encodes CDR1 SGHTA and CDR2 FQGNSA. Deletions cut 1 base from V and 3 bases from J, with 6 bases between. The CDR3 runs 13 residues. CDR3 sequence (DNA): TGTGCCAGCAGCTTAGTAAGGGACACTGAAGCTTTCTTT. This codes for CASSLVRDTEAFF.

This chain connects TRBV6-6 to TRBJ2-1; D unresolved. The CDR3 spans 13 residues. V was clipped by 2 bases and J by 8 bases, with 10 bases between them. CDR1 MNHNY and CDR2 SVGAGI come from the germline V gene (reference sequence). CDR3 sequence reads: CASSYPPLYEQFF. The CDR3 bases are TGTGCCAGCAGTTACCCCCCGCTTTATGAGCAGTTCTTC.

This rearrangement joins TRBV7-2 to TRBJ2-1, with TRBD1 matching 8 bases. Trimming cost V 1 base and J 8 bases; bases outside gene matches: 10. The CDR3 runs to 16 residues. Per the germline V gene, CDR1 is SGHTA and CDR2 is FQGNSA. The DNA of the CDR3 is TGTGCCAGCAGCTTAGGATTTCAGGGGGCTTTGGATGAGCAGTTCTTC. This encodes CASSLGFQGALDEQFF. Full variable domain (outside the CDR3, taken from reference TRBV7-2 and TRBJ2-1): GAGVSQSPSNKVTEKGKDVELRCDPISGHTALYWYRQSLGQGLEFLIYFQGNSAPDKSGLPSDRFSAERTGGSVSTLTIQRTQQEDSAVYLCASSLGFQGALDEQFFGPGTRLTVL.

The V and J genes are TRBV7-9 and TRBJ2-2, with 14 positions matching TRBD2. The CDR3 has 17 residues. Germline CDR1 and CDR2: SEHNR and FQNEAQ (reference sequence). Trimming cost V 5 bases and J 0 bases; bases outside gene matches: 2. CDR3 bases: TGTGCCAGCAGCCCGACTAGCGGGAGGGCGAACACCGGGGAGCTGTTTTTT. Protein product: CASSPTSGRANTGELFF.

V gene TRBV6-4 combines with J gene TRBJ1-5; 7 nucleotides agree with TRBD1. Trimming removed 6 bases from V and 5 bases from J; junction bases left unmatched: 7. The germline gives CDR1 MRHNA, CDR2 SNTAGT. The CDR3 contains 14 residues. The CDR3 bases are TGTGCCAGCAGCCCCGACAGGGAGCATCAGCCCCAGCATTTT. As protein: CASSPDREHQPQHF.

The chain combines TRBV9 with TRBJ1-3, with D uncertain. The length of the CDR3 is 14 residues. Germline V gives CDR1 SGDLS, CDR2 YYNGEE. V lost 4 bases to trimming and J lost 4 bases, with 12 bases between them. The CDR3 coding sequence is TGTGCCAGCAGCAAAGAGGCAGTAGGAAACACCATATATTTT. It encodes CASSKEAVGNTIYF.